The 15 T cell receptor beta chains below were found in one sample sequenced in a study of cytomegalovirus exposure and HLA in healthy donors. Libraries were prepared by immunoSEQ multiplex PCR; TCRdb keeps only in-frame clonotypes and omits some of them. The table has hundreds of thousands of clones, approximately 90% seen once; the top ten hold roughly 0.8%. Sequenced material: PBMCs. These receptors were taken from a woman younger than 35 in good health and CMV-seronegative.

This chain uses TRBV28 with TRBJ2-7; D is possibly TRBD1 (5 bases). V shed 5 bases and J shed 2 bases, with 10 bases lying between them. CDR3 length equals 13 residues. CDR1 and CDR2 (germline): MDHEN, SYDVKM. CDR3 nucleotide sequence: TGTGCCAGCAGTAAAAAGGGGACCTACGAGCAGTACTTC. This sequence encodes CASSKKGTYEQYF.

This clone was seen only once. At one end, the junction sequence differs from germline, possibly due to a read error. V usage is TRBV7-6 and J usage is TRBJ1-3, with D tentatively TRBD1 (5 bases). Per the germline V gene, CDR1 is SGHVS and CDR2 is FNYEAQ. The CDR3 extends over 16 amino acids. CDR3 bases: TGTGCCAGCAGCATGGGGGGTGGGTACTTTGGACACACCATATATTTT. Its translation: CASSMGGGYFGHTIYF.

This clone was counted only a few times. The chain recombines TRBV7-8 with TRBJ2-2, with a possible D match to TRBD1 (6 bases). The germline V and J ends were trimmed by 10 bases and 4 bases, with 13 bases remaining between them. CDR1 SGHVS and CDR2 FQNEAQ come from the germline V gene. CDR3 length: 13 amino acids. The CDR3 loop is CANEGDTTGELFF. The CDR3 DNA sequence: TGTGCCAATGAGGGGGACACCACCGGGGAGCTGTTTTTT. The full variable domain, completed using reference TRBV7-8 and TRBJ2-2, is GAGVSQSPRYKVAKRGQDVALRCDPISGHVSLFWYQQALGQGPEFLTYFQNEAQLDKSGLPSDRFFAERPEGSVSTLKIQRTQQEDSAVYLCANEGDTTGELFFGEGSRLTVL.

This clone has more than one count but fewer than ten. This sequence joins TRBV27 and TRBJ2-7; 10 bases fit TRBD2. Germline CDR1 reads MNHEY; CDR2 reads SMNVEV (reference sequence). The CDR3 is 14 residues long. The J segment lost 2 bases and the V segment lost 5 bases, leaving 3 bases of the junction unmatched. CDR3: CASSGLAAPYEQYF. CDR3 bases: TGTGCCAGCAGTGGACTAGCGGCGCCCTACGAGCAGTACTTC.

The DNA for the CDR3 is TGTGCCAGCAGTGTGCTCCGGGGCTACGAGCAGTACTTC. Translation gives CASSVLRGYEQYF. V gene TRBV2 combines with J gene TRBJ2-7, with a possible D match to TRBD2 (5 bases). CDR3 size: 13 residues. Trimming took 4 bases from V and 3 from J, leaving 10 bases between them. CDR1 and CDR2 from the germline V gene are SNHLY and FYNNEI.

V and J are TRBV5-1 and TRBJ2-7; 9 bases match TRBD1. In germline, CDR1 is SGHRS, CDR2 YFSETQ. Unmatched junction bases numbered 7, after V lost 3 bases and J lost 12 bases. This CDR3 has 12 amino acids. The CDR3 spells CASSSTGGVWYF. As DNA, the CDR3 is TGCGCCAGCAGCTCGACAGGGGGTGTGTGGTACTTC.

The V and J genes are TRBV28 and TRBJ1-4, with 8 bases matching TRBD1. The junction had 12 bases not matched to a gene; V was cut back by 4 bases and J by 11 bases. Germline loops: CDR1 MDHEN, CDR2 SYDVKM. This CDR3 region has 15 residues. The CDR3 bases are TGTGCCAGCAGTTCCCCAGGGGGCAATAGTGGGAAACTGTTTTTT. Residues: CASSSPGGNSGKLFF.

V usage is TRBV5-1 and J usage is TRBJ2-7; weak D call: TRBD1 (6 bases). The CDR3 loop spans 16 amino acids. The germline gives CDR1 SGHRS, CDR2 YFSETQ. Between the trimmed V and J ends, which lost 0 bases and 4 bases, there was a span of 17 bases. The CDR3 loop is CASSLVRQAEGYEQYF. CDR3 bases: TGCGCCAGCAGCTTGGTGCGACAGGCTGAGGGTTACGAGCAGTACTTC.

This clone has more than one count but fewer than ten. This chain uses TRBV20-1 with TRBJ2-1; perhaps TRBD2 as D (5 bases). The CDR3 runs 11 residues. CDR1 is DFQATT and CDR2 is SNEGSKA in the germline V gene (reference sequence). The V gene lost 7 bases and the J gene lost 10 bases, with 14 bases spanning the gap. CDR3 in amino acids: CSGTPLREQFF. DNA for the CDR3: TGCAGTGGGACTCCCCTAAGGGAGCAGTTCTTC.

V is TRBV5-1 and J is TRBJ2-2, with 8 bases that match TRBD2. The ends lost 4 bases at V and 4 bases at J; junction bases unmatched: 9. Looked up from germline, CDR1 is SGHRS and CDR2 is YFSETQ. This CDR3 region has 16 residues. The CDR3 coding sequence is TGCGCCAGCAGCCCAAATAGCGGGGCGCGCACCGGGGAGCTGTTTTTT. This sequence encodes CASSPNSGARTGELFF.

This rearrangement joins TRBV6-5 to TRBJ1-2; D is possibly TRBD1 (5 bases). Looked up from germline, CDR1 is MNHEY and CDR2 is SVGAGI. V was trimmed by 1 base and J by 4 bases, leaving 13 bases between them. CDR3 length equals 15 residues. The CDR3 here is CASSYYQGSIYGYTF. In nucleotides, the CDR3 is TGTGCCAGCAGTTACTATCAGGGCTCAATCTATGGCTACACCTTC.

The chain links TRBV27 to TRBJ1-1; no firm D call. With 5 bases removed from V and 3 bases from J, the gap between germline ends came to 19 bases. This CDR3 spans 16 amino acids. CDR1 MNHEY and CDR2 SMNVEV come from the germline V gene (reference sequence). CDR3 bases: TGTGCCAGCAGTCCCTCCCCCCGGCGGGGAGACACTGAAGCTTTCTTT. This codes for CASSPSPRRGDTEAFF.

The chain couples TRBV5-4 to TRBJ1-4; weak D call: TRBD1 (5 bases). The CDR3 has 15 amino acids. V shed 3 bases and J shed 5 bases, with 14 bases lying between them. Looked up from germline, CDR1 is SGHNT and CDR2 is YYREEE (reference sequence). The chain's CDR3 is CASSSPGVRNEKLFF. The CDR3 region has the DNA TGTGCCAGCAGCTCGCCGGGGGTGAGGAATGAAAAACTGTTTTTT.

Here the CDR3 DNA reads TGTGCCAGCAGCTTAGCGGTCGGAGCGGAGCTGTTTTTT. This codes for CASSLAVGAELFF. The chain uses TRBV7-9 and TRBJ2-2; unclear D gene. Trimming took off 0 bases at V and 10 bases at J, with 9 bases between the two ends. There are 13 residues in the CDR3. CDR1 is SEHNR and CDR2 is FQNEAQ in the germline V gene (reference sequence).

V and J are TRBV4-1 and TRBJ2-2, with D hard to call. Germline V gene lookup returns CDR1 MGHRA and CDR2 YSYEKL. The CDR3 runs 16 residues. V was pared by 0 bases and J by 5 bases, with 13 bases between. CDR3 coding DNA: TGCGCCAGCAGCCAAGAGGGCCCCAGAAGGACCGGGGAGCTGTTTTTT. Amino acid sequence: CASSQEGPRRTGELFF.